This paragraph covers one T cell receptor beta chain sequence. Its antigen remains undetermined. No base qualities exist here, and no much larger clone lies one base off it. TCR beta CDR3 regions were amplified from RNA transcripts. The first round of RT-PCR for the TCR CDR3 was performed with the HTBI primer set and the Qiagen OneStep RT-PCR kit. Libraries were constructed in a second round of multiplex PCR, after which size selection and purification were performed. Sequencing of the libraries was done on an Illumina HiSeq2000 using paired-end 100 bp reads. The authors' pipeline ran thus. Raw data were processed with SOAPnuke, discarding reads with adapters, uncalled bases, mean Phred below 15, or no exact constant-primer or identifier match. COPE v1.2.5 was used to merge high-quality paired reads, and clonotypes were defined as unique nucleotide sequences. MiTCR v1.1 was used to align clonotypes to the IMGT TRBV, TRBD and TRBJ reference segments. The analysis was restricted to V-J combinations with a frequency above 0.0001, which together covered 99.2% of the repertoires. A TCS score was defined as the ratio of F50 (clonal expansion) to E x V (chaos), with BLOSUM62-based TCRdist applied between CDR3 peptides within each V-J. Welch's t-statistics and random forest reduced several hundred V-J features to 10 to 15, which were used in a naive Bayes classifier (R e1071). TCRdb itself trimmed the public reads at Q25 with fastp, ran MiXCR and retained productive beta chains. Duplicate CDR3 protein sequences are folded into a single record with the most common DNA and genes. TCRdb, not the authors, supplied the V and J calls. Present in this sample are approximately 740,000 distinct CDR3 sequences, 14% of which were seen just once. Of the sample, more than 8.5% falls within the top ten clones.

Stable Graves' hyperthyroidism was defined as the absence of progression to ophthalmopathy over 18 months of follow-up. Hyperthyroidism patients were newly diagnosed, with disease duration under 2 months, and aged 18 to 65 years. Exclusion was applied to patients with uncontrolled infections, other autoimmune diseases, pregnancy or lactation. Clinical symptoms, serum thyroxine and TRAb, thyroid ultrasound, and orbital computed tomography formed the basis for the diagnoses. PBMCs were separated from 7.5 to 10 ml of fresh peripheral blood using Ficoll-Paque density gradient centrifugation. Trizol reagent was used to extract total RNA, and RNA quality was then checked on an Agilent 2100 Bioanalyzer. These data originate in a study of T cells in Graves' hyperthyroidism and ophthalmopathy (dated by TCRdb to about 2019). Broadly, across the study: Peripheral blood was sampled at the time of initial diagnosis, prior to any treatment. To identify TCR V-J signatures that set the groups apart, the researchers used a discovery cohort of 100 patients, made up of under 50 with Graves' ophthalmopathy and some 55 with stable Graves' hyperthyroidism. Whether ophthalmopathy could be predicted prospectively was tested in an independent validation cohort made up of approximately 19 hyperthyroidism patients plus 17 patients who later progressed to ophthalmopathy. The roughly 91 discovery patients were randomly divided into training and test sets at a 7:3 ratio. In addition, the study compared T-cell repertoires in thyroid tissue and in blood from six Graves' hyperthyroidism patients. After blood sampling, hyperthyroidism patients were treated with methimazole at a starting dose of 30 mg daily, and ophthalmopathy patients were treated with high-dose intravenous methylprednisolone. The paper describes TCR Vbeta CDR3 sequencing of 135 peripheral blood samples, made up of some 40 ophthalmopathy patients, some 76 hyperthyroidism patients and some 17 progressor patients.

According to the germline V gene (reference sequence), CDR1 reads LNHDA and CDR2 reads SQIVND. The CDR3 has 14 amino acids, counting the end cysteine and phenylalanine. The read is trimmed to its CDR3 DNA, 42 bases read in frame from base 1. The junction shows trimming of 6 bases on V and 1 base on J, plus 12 bases between the germline ends. Overall results and qualifications from the work: Most expanded thyroid clonotypes (frequency above 0.001) were also detected in blood, suggesting blood repertoires may reflect thyroid immune responses. Ophthalmopathy was separated from stable hyperthyroidism by a 13 V-J signature model, with about 88% sensitivity and around 81% specificity obtained in cross-validation and 80%/75% obtained in testing. In validation, the model predicted progression to ophthalmopathy with just under 71% sensitivity and roughly 75% specificity, a median of roughly seven months before onset. Sample size was not statistically predetermined, and blinding of investigators to group allocation was not performed.

The rearrangement joined TRBV19 to TRBJ1-1; too little of a D gene remains to name it. The source of this sequence is a woman aged 18-29 years with Graves' hyperthyroidism. Material: blood. The DNA sequence reads TGTGCCAGTAGCCTTGGACCCTGGAACACTGAAGCTTTCTTT. Its translation is CASSLGPWNTEAFF.